These 15 T cell receptor beta chains share one sample of origin, sequenced in a study. TCRdb recomputed calls from the 5' RACE reads with MiXCR, one row per CDR3 protein. This sample yields some 54,000 distinct CDR3 sequences, of which roughly 15% are seen a single time; under 3% belongs to the top ten. The sample consisted of naive CD4+ T cells sorted from blood. The subset here: naive CD4+ T cells, CD4+CD45RA+CD25-. The receptors come from a female donor with breast cancer.

With regard to this clonotype: Lacking the conserved final phenylalanine or tryptophan, this CDR3 likely reflects a read error. The chain employs TRBV5-5 and TRBJ2-7; 8 bases map to TRBD1. Trimming cost V 0 bases and J 2 bases; bases outside gene matches: 4. Germline CDR1 SGHKS, CDR2 YYEKEE (reference sequence). The CDR3 covers 15 residues. In DNA, the CDR3 is TGTGCCAGCAGCTTGGCCGGGACAGGTCCCTACGAGCAGTACTAC. Amino acids: CASSLAGTGPYEQYY.

The chain is built from TRBV7-9 and TRBJ2-1, with TRBD1 as a possible D gene (6 bases). The CDR3 contains 15 residues. CDR1 SEHNR and CDR2 FQNEAQ come from the germline V gene (reference sequence). V was trimmed by 4 bases and J by 1 base, leaving 11 bases between them. This CDR3 reads CASSSAGVSYNEQFF. CDR3 coding DNA: TGTGCCAGCAGCTCGGCAGGGGTTTCCTACAATGAGCAGTTCTTC.

The CDR3: CASSKMTGGANYGYTF. The CDR3 DNA is TGTGCCAGCAGCAAGATGACAGGGGGGGCGAACTATGGCTACACCTTC. This chain joins TRBV6-1 and TRBJ1-2, with TRBD1 identical over 9 bases. Losses at the gene ends were 6 bases for V and 2 bases for J; bases not matched to a gene: 10. Per germline, CDR1 MNHNS and CDR2 SASEGT. CDR3 length: 16 amino acids.

This clonotype was recorded at least ten times. The chain couples TRBV7-9 to TRBJ2-1, with 9 bases lining up with TRBD2. V was clipped by 5 bases and J by 6 bases; unmatched bases: 8. CDR3 length: 15 residues. Looked up from germline, CDR1 is SEHNR and CDR2 is FQNEAQ (reference sequence). The CDR3 DNA reads TGTGCCAGCAGCGGGACTAGCCGGAGAGGCAATGAGCAGTTCTTC. Protein product: CASSGTSRRGNEQFF.

This clonotype was seen repeatedly, ten times or more. The V gene is TRBV7-3, the J gene TRBJ2-3, with 10 bases lining up with TRBD2. The CDR3 covers 16 residues. Per the germline V gene, CDR1 is SGHTA and CDR2 is FQGTGA. The trim removed 4 bases at V and 4 bases at J, leaving 8 bases unmatched. The chain's CDR3 is CASSSGRTSGSDTQYF. Written as DNA, the CDR3 is TGTGCCAGCAGCTCGGGAAGGACTAGCGGATCAGATACGCAGTATTTT.

V and J are TRBV10-3 and TRBJ2-1; a possible D gene is TRBD2 (5 bases). CDR3 length: 12 amino acids. Trimming took 7 bases from V and 10 from J, leaving 14 bases between them. Germline-derived CDR1 and CDR2 are ENHRY and SYGVKD. The CDR3: CAIKGEGREQFF. The CDR3 nucleotides read TGTGCCATCAAGGGCGAGGGCAGGGAGCAGTTCTTC.

The chain is built from TRBV7-9 and TRBJ2-3, with D tentatively TRBD1 or TRBD2 (5 bases each). V gave up 8 bases and J gave up 4 bases, with 7 bases separating them. This CDR3 has 11 amino acids. CDR1 SEHNR and CDR2 FQNEAQ come from the germline V gene (reference sequence). The CDR3 here is CASQGADTQYF. As DNA, the CDR3 is TGTGCCAGCCAGGGAGCAGATACGCAGTATTTT.

This clonotype has just a few counts. The CDR3 nucleotides are TGTGCCAGCAGCCTACGGACGGACGGACAAGAGACCCAGTACTTC. Encoded protein: CASSLRTDGQETQYF. The V and J genes are TRBV7-9 and TRBJ2-5; no definite D call. The CDR3 is made up of 15 amino acids. CDR1 and CDR2 (germline): SEHNR, FQNEAQ (reference sequence). V lost 5 bases and J 2 bases, leaving 15 bases between the germline ends. Full variable domain (rest looked up from reference TRBV7-9 and TRBJ2-5): DTGVSQNPRHKITKRGQNVTFRCDPISEHNRLYWYRQTLGQGPEFLTYFQNEAQLEKSRLLSDRFSAERPKGSFSTLEIQRTEQGDSAMYLCASSLRTDGQETQYFGPGTRLLVL.

The V call is TRBV20-1, the J call TRBJ1-2; a weak D match, TRBD1 (5 bases). The CDR3 extends over 13 amino acids. CDR1 is DFQATT, CDR2 SNEGSKA, per germline (reference sequence). V dropped 6 bases and J dropped 2 bases, with 13 bases sitting between them. The CDR3: CSATGGLNYGYTF. The CDR3, as DNA: TGCAGTGCCACAGGAGGGCTAAACTATGGCTACACCTTC.

This clonotype was picked up many times. The rearrangement joins TRBV9 to TRBJ2-5, with D tentatively TRBD2 (5 bases). Trimming shortened V by 3 bases and J by 4 bases, and 10 bases separated the two germline ends. Per germline, CDR1 SGDLS and CDR2 YYNGEE. This CDR3 is 13 amino acids long. Written as DNA, the CDR3 is TGTGCCAGCAGCGGACAACTAGGAGAGACCCAGTACTTC. Encoded protein: CASSGQLGETQYF.

This clonotype was counted ten times or more. The J gene is TRBJ2-7, the V gene TRBV10-3; no reliable D call. Trimming cost V 11 bases and J 1 base, with 15 bases left between them. This CDR3 contains 13 residues. Germline CDR1 is ENHRY and CDR2 is SYGVKD. The CDR3 reads CASKPASSYEQYF. The CDR3 region has the DNA TGTGCCTCTAAACCTGCCAGTTCCTACGAGCAGTACTTC.

This clonotype has more than one count but fewer than ten. The rearrangement joins TRBV5-5 to TRBJ2-3; 8 bases agree with TRBD2. J lost 4 bases, V lost 4 bases, and 5 bases had no gene match. The CDR3 length is 14 residues. Germline V lookup: CDR1 SGHKS, CDR2 YYEKEE (reference sequence). The CDR3 nucleotides are TGTGCCAGCAGCCCGGGACTAGTAGCAGATACGCAGTATTTT. This sequence encodes CASSPGLVADTQYF.

V and J are TRBV6-6 and TRBJ2-7; TRBD2 aligns across 10 bases. The length of the CDR3 is 16 residues. V trimming: 2 bases; J trimming: 2 bases; junction bases outside the gene matches: 6. Germline CDR1 MNHNY, CDR2 SVGAGI (reference sequence). The DNA for the CDR3 is TGTGCCAGCAGTTACACAACTAGCGGGATTACCTACGAGCAGTACTTC. It is translated as CASSYTTSGITYEQYF.

This chain joins TRBV7-9 and TRBJ2-6; perhaps TRBD2 as D (6 bases). This CDR3 is 22 amino acids long. The V gene's germline CDR1 is SEHNR and CDR2 FQNEAQ (reference sequence). V was clipped by 4 bases and J by 0 bases, with 28 bases between them. The CDR3 DNA reads as TGTGCCAGCAGCTCACTAACCCTCCGGGACTCCGCGGTGCGCTCTGGGGCCAACGTCCTGACTTTC. Encoded protein: CASSSLTLRDSAVRSGANVLTF.

A remark on this clonotype: A read error is likely, as this CDR3 ends without the conserved phenylalanine or tryptophan. The DNA for the CDR3 is TGCGCCAGCAGCGGCAAGGTCGGTCTCCTAACACGACAAGGCAATCAGCCCCAGCATCTT. It encodes CASSGKVGLLTRQGNQPQHL. V gene TRBV10-1 combines with J gene TRBJ1-5; D uncertain. The V gene's germline CDR1 is WNHNN and CDR2 SYGVQD (reference sequence). The V end was cut by 6 bases, the J end by 2 bases, with 29 bases between. The CDR3 is made up of 20 amino acids.